One TCR beta chain is described in this entry. As yet, its antigen is unknown. Through a sample-barcoded 5' primer and a J-beta primer mix, a second PCR was run for roughly 6 to 12 cycles. One entry per CDR3 protein, called by TCRdb with MiXCR from the 5' RACE reads. There are 1.5 million to 2 million distinct CDR3 sequences in the sample; roughly 52% occur only once, and over 2% lies in the top ten. The germline V gene encodes CDR1 DFQATT and CDR2 SNEGSKA (reference sequence). This CDR3 contains 14 residues. Trimming stripped 5 bases from V and 6 bases from J, with 20 bases between. The data belong to a study of blood T cells in healthy people across ages. Study background: The capture of about one barcoded beta molecule per two T cells was achieved by template switching.

Study outcomes and limitations: Age brought a roughly linear fall in TCR beta diversity measured per million T cells. It was held that diversity estimates obtained from one million T cells represented underestimates.

Sequencing was carried out using blood. The receptor was isolated from a woman in her forties in good health. This rearrangement joins TRBV20-1 to TRBJ2-7; tentatively, D is TRBD1 (6 bases). The CDR3 is CSAFGPGQGGEQYF. For the CDR3, the DNA is TGCAGTGCTTTCGGACCGGGACAAGGAGGCGAGCAGTACTTC.